This entry describes one T cell receptor (beta chain). The antigen remains unidentified. The source of the sample is a study of beta chain features in type 1 diabetes. Study-wide points: In all four CD4+ subsets, TCRB CDR3 length was significantly, moderately reduced in type 1 diabetes.

Once sorted, every population was more than 98% pure. Expressed TCRB transcripts were sequenced after all isolated RNA was converted to cDNA. TCRdb keeps only in-frame clones here, not all; method: immunoSEQ multiplex PCR. Here the sample spans 130,000 to 150,000 clones, about 44% being singletons. The TCR comes from a man aged 18 to 29 in good health. The material sequenced was Tregs from blood.

The CDR3 DNA is TGCAGCGTCAGACCCTGGCAGGACACTGAAGCTTTCTTT. Translation gives CSVRPWQDTEAFF. V and J are TRBV29-1 and TRBJ1-1, with no clear D. The CDR3 is made up of 13 amino acids. Germline values: CDR1 SQVTM, CDR2 ANQGSEA. Trimming stripped 6 bases from V and 3 bases from J, with 14 bases between.